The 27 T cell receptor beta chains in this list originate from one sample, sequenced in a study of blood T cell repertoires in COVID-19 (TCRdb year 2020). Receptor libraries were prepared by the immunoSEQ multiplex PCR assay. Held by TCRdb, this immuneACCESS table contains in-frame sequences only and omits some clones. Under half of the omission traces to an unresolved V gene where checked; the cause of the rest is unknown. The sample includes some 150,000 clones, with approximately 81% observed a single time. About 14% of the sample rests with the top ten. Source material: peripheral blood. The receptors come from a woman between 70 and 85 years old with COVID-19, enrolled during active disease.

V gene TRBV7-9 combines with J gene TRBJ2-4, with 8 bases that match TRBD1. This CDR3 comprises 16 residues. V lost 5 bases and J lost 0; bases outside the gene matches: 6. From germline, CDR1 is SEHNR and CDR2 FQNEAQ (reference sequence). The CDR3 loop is CASSLWTGLAKNIQYF. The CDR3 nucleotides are TGTGCCAGCAGCCTGTGGACAGGGTTAGCCAAAAACATTCAGTACTTC.

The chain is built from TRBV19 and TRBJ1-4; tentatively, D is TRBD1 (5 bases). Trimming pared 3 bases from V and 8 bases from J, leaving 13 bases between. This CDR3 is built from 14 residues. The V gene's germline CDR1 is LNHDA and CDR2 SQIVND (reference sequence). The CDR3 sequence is CASSMAGLKEKLFF. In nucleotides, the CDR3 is TGTGCCAGTAGTATGGCGGGACTAAAGGAAAAACTGTTTTTT.

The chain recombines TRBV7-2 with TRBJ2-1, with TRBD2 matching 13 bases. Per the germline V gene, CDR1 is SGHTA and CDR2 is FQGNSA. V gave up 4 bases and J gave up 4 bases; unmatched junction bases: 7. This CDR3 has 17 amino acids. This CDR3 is CASSSGLAGAGYNEQFF. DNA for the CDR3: TGTGCCAGCAGCTCCGGACTAGCGGGAGCAGGGTACAATGAGCAGTTCTTC.

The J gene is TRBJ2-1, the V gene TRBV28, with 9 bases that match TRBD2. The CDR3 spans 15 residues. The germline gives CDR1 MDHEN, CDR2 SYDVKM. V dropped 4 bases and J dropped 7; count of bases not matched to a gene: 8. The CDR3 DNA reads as TGTGCCAGCAGTTCTCCGCCTAGCGGGGTAAATGAGCAGTTCTTC. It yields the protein CASSSPPSGVNEQFF.

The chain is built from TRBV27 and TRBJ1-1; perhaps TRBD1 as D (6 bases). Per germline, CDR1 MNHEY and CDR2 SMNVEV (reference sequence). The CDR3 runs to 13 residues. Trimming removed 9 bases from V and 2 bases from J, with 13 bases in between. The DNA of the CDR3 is TGTGCCAGTCACCAGGGGTTAAACACTGAAGCTTTCTTT. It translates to CASHQGLNTEAFF.

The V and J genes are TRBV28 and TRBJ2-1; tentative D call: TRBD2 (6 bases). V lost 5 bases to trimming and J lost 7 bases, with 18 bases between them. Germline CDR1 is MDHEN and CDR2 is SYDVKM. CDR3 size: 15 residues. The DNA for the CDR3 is TGTGCCAGCAGTCCCCGCTTTGCTCGGGGGAATGAGCAGTTCTTC. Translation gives CASSPRFARGNEQFF.

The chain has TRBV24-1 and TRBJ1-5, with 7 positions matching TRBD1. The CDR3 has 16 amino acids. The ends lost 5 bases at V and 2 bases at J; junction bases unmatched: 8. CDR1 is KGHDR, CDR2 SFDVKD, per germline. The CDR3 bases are TGTGCCACCAGTGCTCGATTACAGGGGCGCAATCAGCCCCAGCATTTT. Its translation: CATSARLQGRNQPQHF.

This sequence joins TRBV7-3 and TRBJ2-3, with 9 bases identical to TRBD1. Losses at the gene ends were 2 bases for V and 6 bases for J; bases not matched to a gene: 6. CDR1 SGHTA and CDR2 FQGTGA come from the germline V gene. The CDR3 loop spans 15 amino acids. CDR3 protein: CASSLRDRVEDTQYF. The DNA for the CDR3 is TGTGCCAGCAGCTTACGGGACAGGGTCGAGGATACGCAGTATTTT. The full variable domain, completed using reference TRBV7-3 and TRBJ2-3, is GAGVSQTPSNKVTEKGKYVELRCDPISGHTALYWYRQSLGQGPEFLIYFQGTGAADDSGLPNDRFFAVRPEGSVSTLKIQRTERGDSAVYLCASSLRDRVEDTQYFGPGTRLTVL.

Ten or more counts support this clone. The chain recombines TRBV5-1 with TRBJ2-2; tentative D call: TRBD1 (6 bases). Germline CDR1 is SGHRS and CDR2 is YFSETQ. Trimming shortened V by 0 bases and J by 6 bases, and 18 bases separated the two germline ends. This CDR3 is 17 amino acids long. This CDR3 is CASSLGFGQGLAGELFF. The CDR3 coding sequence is TGCGCCAGCAGCTTGGGTTTCGGCCAGGGGTTAGCCGGGGAGCTGTTTTTT.

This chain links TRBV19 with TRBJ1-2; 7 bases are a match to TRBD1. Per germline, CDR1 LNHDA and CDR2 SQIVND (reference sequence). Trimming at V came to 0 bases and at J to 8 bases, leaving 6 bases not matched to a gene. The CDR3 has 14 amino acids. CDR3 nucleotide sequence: TGTGCCAGTAGTATAGAGAACAGGGGTGGCGGCTACACCTTC. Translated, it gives CASSIENRGGGYTF. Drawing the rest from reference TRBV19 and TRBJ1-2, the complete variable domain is DGGITQSPKYLFRKEGQNVTLSCEQNLNHDAMYWYRQDPGQGLRLIYYSQIVNDFQKGDIAEGYSVSREKKESFPLTVTSAQKNPTAFYLCASSIENRGGGYTFGSGTRLTVV.

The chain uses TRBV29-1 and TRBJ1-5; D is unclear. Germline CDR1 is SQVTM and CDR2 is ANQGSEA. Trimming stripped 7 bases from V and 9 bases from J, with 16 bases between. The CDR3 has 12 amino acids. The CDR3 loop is CSATDSKGPQHF. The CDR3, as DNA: TGCAGCGCGACGGACTCGAAAGGGCCCCAGCATTTT.

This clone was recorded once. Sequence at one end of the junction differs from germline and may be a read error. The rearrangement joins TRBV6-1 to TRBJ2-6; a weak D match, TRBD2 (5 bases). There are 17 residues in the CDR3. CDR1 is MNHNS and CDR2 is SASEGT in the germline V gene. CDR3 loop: CASSEGLPRSGANVLTF. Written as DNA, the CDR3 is TGTGCCAGCAGCGAAGGACTGCCGCGCTCCGGGGCCAACGTCCTGACTTTC.

CDR3 DNA: TGTGCTAGTGGTTGGGGGGGCAGCGGGGAGCTGTTTTTT. Its translation: CASGWGGSGELFF. This chain uses TRBV12-5 with TRBJ2-2; the D gene is possibly TRBD2 (7 bases). The V and J ends lost 4 bases and 7 bases respectively, with 10 bases between them. The CDR3 covers 13 residues. Germline CDR1 and CDR2: LGHNT and FRNRAP.

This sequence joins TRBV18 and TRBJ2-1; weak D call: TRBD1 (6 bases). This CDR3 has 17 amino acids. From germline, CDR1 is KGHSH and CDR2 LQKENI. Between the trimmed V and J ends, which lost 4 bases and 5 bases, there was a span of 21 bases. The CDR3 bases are TGTGCCAGCTCACTCCAGGGGACGCGGAATCTTAACAATGAGCAGTTCTTC. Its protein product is CASSLQGTRNLNNEQFF.

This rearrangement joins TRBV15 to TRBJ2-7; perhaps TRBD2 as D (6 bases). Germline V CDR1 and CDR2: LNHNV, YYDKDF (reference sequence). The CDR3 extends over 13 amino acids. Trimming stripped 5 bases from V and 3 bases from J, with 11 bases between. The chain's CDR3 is CATSREFFYEQYF. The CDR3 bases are TGTGCCACCAGCCGGGAGTTCTTCTACGAGCAGTACTTC. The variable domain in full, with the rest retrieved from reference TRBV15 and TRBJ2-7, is DAMVIQNPRYQVTQFGKPVTLSCSQTLNHNVMYWYQQKSSQAPKLLFHYYDKDFNNEADTPDNFQSRRPNTSFCFLDIRSPGLGDTAMYLCATSREFFYEQYFGPGTRLTVT.

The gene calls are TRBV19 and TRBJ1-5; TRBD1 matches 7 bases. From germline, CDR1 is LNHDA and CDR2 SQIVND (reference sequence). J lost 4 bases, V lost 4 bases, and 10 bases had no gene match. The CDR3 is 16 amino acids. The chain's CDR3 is CASSNHRTGRNQPQHF. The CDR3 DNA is TGTGCCAGTAGTAATCACCGGACAGGAAGGAATCAGCCCCAGCATTTT.

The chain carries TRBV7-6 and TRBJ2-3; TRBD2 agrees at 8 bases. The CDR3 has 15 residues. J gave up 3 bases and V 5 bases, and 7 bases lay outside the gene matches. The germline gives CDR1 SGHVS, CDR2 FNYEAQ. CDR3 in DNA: TGTGCCAGCAGCCTGGTGGGCGGGAGGACAGATACGCAGTATTTT. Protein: CASSLVGGRTDTQYF.

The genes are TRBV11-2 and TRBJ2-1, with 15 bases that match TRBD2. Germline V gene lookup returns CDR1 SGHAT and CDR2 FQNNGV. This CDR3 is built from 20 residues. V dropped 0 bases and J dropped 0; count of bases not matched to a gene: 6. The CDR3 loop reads CASSLDPRTSGRASYNEQFF. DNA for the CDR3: TGTGCCAGCAGCTTAGACCCCAGGACTAGCGGGAGGGCCTCCTACAATGAGCAGTTCTTC.

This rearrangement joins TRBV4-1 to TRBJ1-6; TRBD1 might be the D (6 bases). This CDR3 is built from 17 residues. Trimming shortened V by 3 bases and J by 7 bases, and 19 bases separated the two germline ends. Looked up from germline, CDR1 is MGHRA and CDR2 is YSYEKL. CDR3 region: CASSHPVDSPKNSPLHF. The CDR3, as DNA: TGCGCCAGCAGCCACCCGGTGGACAGCCCAAAGAATTCACCCCTCCACTTT.

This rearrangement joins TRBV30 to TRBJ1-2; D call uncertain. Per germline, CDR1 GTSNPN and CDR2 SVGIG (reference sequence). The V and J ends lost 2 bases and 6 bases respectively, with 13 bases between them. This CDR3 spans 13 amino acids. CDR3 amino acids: CAWSLPGLDGYTF. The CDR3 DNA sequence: TGTGCCTGGAGTTTGCCCGGGTTGGATGGCTACACCTTC.

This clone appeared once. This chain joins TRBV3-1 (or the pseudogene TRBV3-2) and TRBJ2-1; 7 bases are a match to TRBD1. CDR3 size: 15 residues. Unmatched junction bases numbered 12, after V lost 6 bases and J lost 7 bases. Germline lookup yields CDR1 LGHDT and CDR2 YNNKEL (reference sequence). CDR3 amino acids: CASSPGGPPRNEQFF. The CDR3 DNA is TGTGCCAGCAGTCCAGGGGGACCTCCTAGGAATGAGCAGTTCTTC.

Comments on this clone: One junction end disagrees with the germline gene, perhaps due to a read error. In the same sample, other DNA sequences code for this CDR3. CDR3 sequence reads: CASTEGDNSPLHF. The CDR3 DNA is TGCGCCAGCACCGAGGGGGATAATTCACCCCTCCACTTT. V and J are TRBV5-6 and TRBJ1-6, with D perhaps matching TRBD1 (6 bases). The CDR3 loop spans 13 amino acids. Germline CDR1 reads SGHDT; CDR2 reads YYEEEE.

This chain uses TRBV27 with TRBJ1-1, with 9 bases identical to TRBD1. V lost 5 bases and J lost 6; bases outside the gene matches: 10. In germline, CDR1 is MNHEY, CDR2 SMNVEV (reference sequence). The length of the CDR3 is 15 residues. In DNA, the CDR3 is TGTGCCAGCAGTCCCAACCCGGACAGGGGTCCTGAAGCTTTCTTT. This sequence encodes CASSPNPDRGPEAFF.

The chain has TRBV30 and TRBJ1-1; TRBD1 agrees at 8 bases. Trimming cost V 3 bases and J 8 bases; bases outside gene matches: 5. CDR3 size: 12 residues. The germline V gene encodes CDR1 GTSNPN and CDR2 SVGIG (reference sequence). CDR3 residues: CAWSRGTGEAFF. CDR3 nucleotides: TGTGCCTGGAGCCGGGGGACAGGAGAAGCTTTCTTT.

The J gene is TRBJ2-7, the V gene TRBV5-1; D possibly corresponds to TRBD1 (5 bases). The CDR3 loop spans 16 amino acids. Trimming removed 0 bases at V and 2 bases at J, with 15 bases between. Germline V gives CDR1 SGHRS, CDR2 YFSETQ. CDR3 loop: CASSLAPTELTYEQYF. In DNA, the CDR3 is TGCGCCAGCAGCTTGGCCCCGACAGAACTGACCTACGAGCAGTACTTC.

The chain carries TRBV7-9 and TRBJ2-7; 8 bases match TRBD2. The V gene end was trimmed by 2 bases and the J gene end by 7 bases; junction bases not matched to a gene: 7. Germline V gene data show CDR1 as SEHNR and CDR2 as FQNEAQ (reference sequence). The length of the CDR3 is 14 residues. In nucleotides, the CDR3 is TGTGCCAGCAGCTTAACCGGGGGGGCACAAGAGCAGTACTTC. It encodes CASSLTGGAQEQYF.

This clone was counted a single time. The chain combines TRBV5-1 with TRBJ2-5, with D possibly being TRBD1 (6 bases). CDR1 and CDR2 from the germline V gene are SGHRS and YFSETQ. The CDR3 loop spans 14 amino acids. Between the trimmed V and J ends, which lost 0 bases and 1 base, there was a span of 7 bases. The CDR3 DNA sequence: TGCGCCAGCAGCTTGGCGGACAGCCAAGAGACCCAGTACTTC. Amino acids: CASSLADSQETQYF.